The sequence of this TCR beta chain was determined in a study of blood T cell repertoires in COVID-19. The CDR3 has 15 amino acids. V lost 7 bases, J lost 0 bases, and 7 bases stayed unmatched. CDR1 is LNHDA and CDR2 is SQIVND in the germline V gene (reference sequence). Here immunoSEQ multiplex PCR was the method, and the copy in TCRdb shows in-frame clones only, minus some. This table holds fewer than 300,000 clones, about 85% found once. The sample consisted of peripheral blood. V gene TRBV19 combines with J gene TRBJ2-3, with TRBD2 identical over 7 bases. The clonotype was recovered from a human donor in a cohort sampled during active COVID-19. The CDR3 sequence: CASKGLAASTDTQYF. In nucleotides, the CDR3 is TGTGCCAGTAAAGGGCTAGCGGCTAGCACAGATACGCAGTATTTT.